This record covers a single T cell receptor (beta chain). This record belongs to a study of CD8 T cells in Susac syndrome. With random hexamers, reverse transcription was performed on about 0.5 to 1 ug of RNA. Using its own MiXCR run on the immunoSEQ multiplex PCR reads, TCRdb lists one record per CDR3 protein. The table shows 300,000 to 350,000 distinct CDR3 sequences, with around 90% occurring only once. This CDR3 has 13 amino acids. The chain recombines TRBV21-1 with TRBJ1-2. TRBV21-1 is noted as a pseudogene. What was sequenced was CD4+ T cells from PBMCs. The TCR originated in a human donor with multiple sclerosis. As DNA, the CDR3 is TGTGCCAGCTTGGTAGACATAGGATATGGCTACACCTTC. Amino acids: CASLVDIGYGYTF.